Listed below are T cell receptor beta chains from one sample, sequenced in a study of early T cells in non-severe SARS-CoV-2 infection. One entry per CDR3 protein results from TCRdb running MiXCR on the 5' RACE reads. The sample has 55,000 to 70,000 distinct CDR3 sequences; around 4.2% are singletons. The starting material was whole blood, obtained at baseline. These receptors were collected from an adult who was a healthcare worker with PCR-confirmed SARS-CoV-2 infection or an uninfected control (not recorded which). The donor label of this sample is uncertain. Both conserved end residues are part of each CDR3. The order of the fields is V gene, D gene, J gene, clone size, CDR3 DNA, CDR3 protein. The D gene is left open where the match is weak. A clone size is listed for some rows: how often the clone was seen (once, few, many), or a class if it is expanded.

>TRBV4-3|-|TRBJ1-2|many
TGCGCCAGCAGCCCGGACAGTACTGGCTACACCTTC
CASSPDSTGYTF
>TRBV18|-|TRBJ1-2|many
TGTGCCAGCTCACCAGACAGCAACTATGGCTACACCTTC
CASSPDSNYGYTF
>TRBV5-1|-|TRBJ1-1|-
TGCGCCAGCAGCTTGGGCAGGGGAGGCACTGAAGCTTTCTTT
CASSLGRGGTEAFF
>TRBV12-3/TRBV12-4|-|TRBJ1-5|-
TGTGCCAGCAGTTTTGGGGGGTATGATCAGCGCCAGCATTTT
CASSFGGYDQRQHF
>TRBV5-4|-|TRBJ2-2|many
TGTGCCAGCAGCTTATTCAGGGGGGCCGAGGGGAACACCGGGGAGCTGTTTTTT
CASSLFRGAEGNTGELFF
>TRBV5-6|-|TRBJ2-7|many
TGTGCCAGCAGCTTACCCCACGGACTACCGTCCTACGAGCAGTACTTC
CASSLPHGLPSYEQYF
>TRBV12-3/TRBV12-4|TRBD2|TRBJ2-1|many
TGTGCCAGCAGTTTAAGACTAGCGGATTACAATGAGCAGTTCTTC
CASSLRLADYNEQFF
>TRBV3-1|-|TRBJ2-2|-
TGTGCCAGCAGCCCACGACACACCGGGGAGCTGTTTTTT
CASSPRHTGELFF
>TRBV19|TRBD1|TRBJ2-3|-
TGTGCCAGTAGTACGGGGGACAGGGGAGGGGCAGATACGCAGTATTTT
CASSTGDRGGADTQYF
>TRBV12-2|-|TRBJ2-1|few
TGTGCAAGTCGCTTAGAAATTGTAAGGGCAAACAATGAGCAGTTCTTC
CASRLEIVRANNEQFF
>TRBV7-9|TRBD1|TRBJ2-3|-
TGTGCCAGCAGCTTCGGGGAGTACAGGGGGCGCGGAGATACGCAGTATTTT
CASSFGEYRGRGDTQYF
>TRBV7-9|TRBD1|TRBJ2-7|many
TGTGCCAGCAGCCTGAAGACAGGGGGGTACGAGCAGTACTTC
CASSLKTGGYEQYF
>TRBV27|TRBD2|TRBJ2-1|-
TGTGCCAGCAGTTTAATAGCGGGGCGCGTAAGCAATGAGCAGTTCTTC
CASSLIAGRVSNEQFF
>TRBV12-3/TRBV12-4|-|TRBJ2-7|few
TGTGCCAGCGGATGGACCGGCGTGGCCGAGCAGTACTTC
CASGWTGVAEQYF
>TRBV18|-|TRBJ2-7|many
TGTGCCAGCTCACCACCACCCCCCTACGAGCAGTACTTC
CASSPPPPYEQYF
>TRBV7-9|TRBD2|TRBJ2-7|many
TGTGCCAGCAGCACGGGGGGACTAGCTCTTGTCGAGCAGTACTTC
CASSTGGLALVEQYF
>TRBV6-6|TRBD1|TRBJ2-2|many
TGTGCCAGCAGTTGGGACAGGGAGATCGGGGAGCTGTTTTTT
CASSWDREIGELFF
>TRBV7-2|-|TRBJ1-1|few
TGTGCCAGCAGCCTACGGGGCGGGGCGGGGATCACTGAAGCTTTCTTT
CASSLRGGAGITEAFF